The source of this T cell receptor (beta chain) is a study of neurological immune-mediated disorders. The J segment lost 5 bases and the V segment lost 1 base, leaving 4 bases of the junction unmatched. This CDR3 has 14 amino acids. Study-wide results and caveats: Among expanded clones, no CDR3 amino acid sequences were shared across subjects, a pattern suggesting private repertoires in all groups.

Time point described: longitudinal time-point 3. Healthy control samples came from blood bank volunteers in Maryland, USA. One entry per CDR3 protein results from TCRdb running MiXCR on the 5' RACE reads. In the table there are 53,000 or so distinct CDR3 sequences, about 8% of which are singletons. Ten or more counts support this clonotype. Its antigen remains unidentified. Material for sequencing was PBMCs. The V and J genes are TRBV12-3 or TRBV12-4 and TRBJ2-7, with 8 nucleotides matching TRBD1. The clonotype originates from a middle-aged woman in good health. The CDR3 protein is CASSLGRGRHEQYF. CDR3 sequence (DNA): TGTGCCAGCAGTTTAGGCAGGGGGCGGCACGAGCAGTACTTC.